Sequencing of this T cell receptor beta chain was carried out in a study of breast tumors, draining lymph nodes, adjacent tissues. Broader study findings: Most tumor T cells seemingly derive from lymph node, then expand in tumor. Tumor repertoires ranked between lymph nodes and nontumor tissue in diversity, with V and J gene preferences. Luminal-like breast cancer showed significantly higher tumor–nontumor repertoire similarity than basal-like. Tumor T cell lymph node origin was a supported hypothesis, not proven.

This clonotype occurred once. The antigen is undetermined. Breast cancer patients provided tissue from their axillary draining lymph nodes. TCRdb fed the multiplex PCR reads into MiXCR, producing one record per CDR3 protein. The data show about 170,000 distinct CDR3 sequences, roughly a third seen once. Germline V CDR1 and CDR2: SGDLS, YYNGEE. V shed 2 bases and J 3 bases; nucleotides not matched to a gene: 5. CDR3 length: 15 amino acids. The chain recombines TRBV9 with TRBJ2-3; 8 nucleotides line up with TRBD2. The material sequenced was axillary lymph node tissue. The source of this sequence is a female donor with breast cancer. Some clones in this sample may be carry-over from other donors' samples. DNA for the CDR3: TGTGCCAGCAGCGTGGGACTAGGGGGTACAGATACGCAGTATTTT. It encodes CASSVGLGGTDTQYF.